Listed below are T cell receptor beta chains from one sample, sequenced in a study of T cell responses to AZD1222 COVID-19 vaccine. Measured with immunoSEQ multiplex PCR; TCRdb has only the in-frame clones, and not every one. The repertoire consists of more than 80,000 clones, with approximately 91% occurring once and the leading ten covering about 24%. The source was peripheral blood, collected on day 0 of AZD1222 vaccination. Receptors were obtained from an adult in good health. Each CDR3 is given with its conserved first and last residue. Fields, in order: D gene, V gene, clone size, J gene, CDR3 protein, CDR3 DNA. The D gene is left open where the match is weak. A clone size is listed for some rows: how often the clone was seen (once, few, many), or a class if it is expanded.

TRBD2	TRBV3-1/TRBV3-2	.	TRBJ2-1	CASSPYSGGDNEQFF	TGTGCCAGCAGCCCTTATAGCGGGGGGGACAATGAGCAGTTCTTC
TRBD1	TRBV28	.	TRBJ2-7	CASSTGAYEQYF	TGTGCCAGCAGCACAGGGGCCTACGAGCAGTACTTC
.	TRBV7-3	.	TRBJ2-1	CASSLPQLAEQFF	TGTGCCAGCAGCTTACCCCAATTGGCGGAGCAGTTCTTC
.	TRBV4-3	.	TRBJ2-6	CASSPGLRSSGANVLTF	TGCGCCAGCAGCCCGGGACTCAGGAGCTCTGGGGCCAACGTCCTGACTTTC
.	TRBV4-1	.	TRBJ1-1	CASSQFPRGNRERSTEAFF	TGCGCCAGCAGCCAATTCCCGAGGGGCAACAGGGAGAGGAGCACTGAAGCTTTCTTT
.	TRBV7-9	.	TRBJ2-2	CASRPGTTNTGELFF	TGTGCCAGCCGCCCCGGGACAACGAACACCGGGGAGCTGTTTTTT
.	TRBV19	.	TRBJ1-4	CASRPGGALNEKLFF	TGTGCCAGTAGACCCGGCGGGGCGCTTAATGAAAAACTGTTTTTT
.	TRBV5-3	.	TRBJ1-4	CARSWELDSSNEKLFF	TGTGCCAGAAGCTGGGAACTGGACAGCTCTAATGAAAAACTGTTTTTT
.	TRBV4-1	.	TRBJ2-7	CASSQWGRGEQYF	TGCGCCAGCAGCCAATGGGGGCGGGGCGAGCAGTACTTC
TRBD1	TRBV2	once	TRBJ1-1	CASKQGQLNTEAFF	TGTGCCAGCAAACAGGGACAGCTGAACACTGAAGCTTTCTTT
.	TRBV7-9	.	TRBJ1-6	CASSSDSLPLHF	TGTGCCAGCAGCTCGGACAGTCTACCCCTCCACTTT
.	TRBV2	.	TRBJ2-1	CASSRSDVLNEQFF	TGTGCCAGCAGCCGCTCGGACGTCCTCAATGAGCAGTTCTTC
.	TRBV7-9	.	TRBJ1-2	CASSLYEIYGYTF	TGTGCCAGCAGCTTATATGAGATCTATGGCTACACCTTC